Included here is one T cell receptor (beta chain) sequence, with context. Naive CD4+ cells were CD45RA-selected; the remaining cells were memory. This sample stems from a study of shared clonotypes between healthy human individuals. Study-level background: Donor ages ranged 18 to 49 years: a couple of women, a few men.

Libraries were prepared by immunoSEQ multiplex PCR; TCRdb keeps only in-frame clonotypes and omits some of them. The data hold over 850,000 clones, with around 78% observed a single time. The CDR3 length is 18 residues. In germline, CDR1 is KGHSH, CDR2 LQKENI. The V and J ends lost 3 bases and 2 bases respectively, with 19 bases between them. The TCR was taken from a man aged 18-30 years in good health. Some clones in this sample may be carry-over from other donors' samples. Input material: memory CD4+ T cells from PBMCs. Subset described: CD45RA-negative fraction. The chain combines TRBV18 with TRBJ1-4, with a possible D match to TRBD1 (5 bases). Here the CDR3 DNA reads TGTGCCAGCTCACCCCTCGGGGGGGTTTCGGTGACTAATGAAAAACTGTTTTTT. Amino acid sequence: CASSPLGGVSVTNEKLFF.